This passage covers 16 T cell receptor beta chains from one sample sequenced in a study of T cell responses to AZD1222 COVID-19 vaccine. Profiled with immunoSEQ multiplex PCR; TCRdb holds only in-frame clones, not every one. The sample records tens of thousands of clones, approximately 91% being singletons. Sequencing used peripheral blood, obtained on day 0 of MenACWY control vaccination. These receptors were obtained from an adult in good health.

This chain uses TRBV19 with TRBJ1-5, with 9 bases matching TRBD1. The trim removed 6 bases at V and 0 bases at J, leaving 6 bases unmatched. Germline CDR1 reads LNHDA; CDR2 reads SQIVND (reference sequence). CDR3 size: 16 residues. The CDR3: CASSILGQGSNQPQHF. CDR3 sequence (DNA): TGTGCCAGTAGCATCTTGGGACAGGGTAGCAATCAGCCCCAGCATTTT.

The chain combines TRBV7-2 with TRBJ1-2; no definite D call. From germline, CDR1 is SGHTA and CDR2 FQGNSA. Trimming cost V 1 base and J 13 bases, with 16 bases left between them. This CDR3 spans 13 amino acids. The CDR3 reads CASSLVVLGYGTF. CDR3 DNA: TGTGCCAGCAGCTTAGTTGTGCTGGGTTACGGCACCTTC.

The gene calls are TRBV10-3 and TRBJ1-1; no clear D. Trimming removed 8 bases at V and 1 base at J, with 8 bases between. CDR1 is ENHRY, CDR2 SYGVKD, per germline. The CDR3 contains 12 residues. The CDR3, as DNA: TGTGCCATCGGACCCGGGAACACTGAAGCTTTCTTT. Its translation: CAIGPGNTEAFF.

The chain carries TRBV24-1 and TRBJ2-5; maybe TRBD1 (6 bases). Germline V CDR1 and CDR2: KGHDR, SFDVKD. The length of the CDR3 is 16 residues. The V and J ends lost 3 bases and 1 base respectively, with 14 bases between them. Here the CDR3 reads CATSDRDTGAQETQYF. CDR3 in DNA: TGTGCCACCAGTGATCGGGACACTGGGGCCCAAGAGACCCAGTACTTC.

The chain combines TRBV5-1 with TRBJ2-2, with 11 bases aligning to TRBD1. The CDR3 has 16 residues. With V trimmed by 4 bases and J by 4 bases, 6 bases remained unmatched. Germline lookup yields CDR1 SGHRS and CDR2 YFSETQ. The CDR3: CASSPGGTGGTGELFF. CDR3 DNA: TGCGCCAGCAGCCCGGGTGGGACAGGGGGCACCGGGGAGCTGTTTTTT.

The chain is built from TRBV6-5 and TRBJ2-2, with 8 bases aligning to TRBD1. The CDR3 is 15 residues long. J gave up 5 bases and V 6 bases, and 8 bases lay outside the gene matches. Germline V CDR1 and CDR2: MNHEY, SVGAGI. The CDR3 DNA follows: TGTGCCAGCAGCGATGGACAGGGATGGACCGGGGAGCTGTTTTTT. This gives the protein CASSDGQGWTGELFF.

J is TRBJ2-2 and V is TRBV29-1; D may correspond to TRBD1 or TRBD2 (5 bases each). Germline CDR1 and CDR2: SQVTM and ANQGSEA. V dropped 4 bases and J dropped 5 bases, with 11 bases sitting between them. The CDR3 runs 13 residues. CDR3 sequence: CSVVRGETGELFF. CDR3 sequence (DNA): TGCAGCGTTGTTAGGGGAGAGACCGGGGAGCTGTTTTTT.

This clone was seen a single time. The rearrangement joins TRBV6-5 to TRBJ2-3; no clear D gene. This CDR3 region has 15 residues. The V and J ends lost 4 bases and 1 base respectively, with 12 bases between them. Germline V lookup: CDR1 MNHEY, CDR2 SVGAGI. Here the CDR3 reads CASSSRPRGTDTQYF. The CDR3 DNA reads TGTGCCAGCAGTTCCAGGCCTAGGGGCACAGATACGCAGTATTTT.

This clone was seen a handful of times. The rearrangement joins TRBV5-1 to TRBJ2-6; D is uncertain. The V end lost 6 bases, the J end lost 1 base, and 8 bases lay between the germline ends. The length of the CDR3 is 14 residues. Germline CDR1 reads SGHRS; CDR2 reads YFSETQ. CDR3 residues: CASTLVSGANVLTF. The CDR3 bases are TGCGCCAGCACACTCGTTTCTGGGGCCAACGTCCTGACTTTC.

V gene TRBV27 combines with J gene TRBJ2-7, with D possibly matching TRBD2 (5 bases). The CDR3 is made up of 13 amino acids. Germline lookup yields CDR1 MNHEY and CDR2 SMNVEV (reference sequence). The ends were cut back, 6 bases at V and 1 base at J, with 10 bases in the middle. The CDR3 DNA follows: TGTGCCAGCAGGAGGACGGGATCCTACGAGCAGTACTTC. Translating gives CASRRTGSYEQYF.

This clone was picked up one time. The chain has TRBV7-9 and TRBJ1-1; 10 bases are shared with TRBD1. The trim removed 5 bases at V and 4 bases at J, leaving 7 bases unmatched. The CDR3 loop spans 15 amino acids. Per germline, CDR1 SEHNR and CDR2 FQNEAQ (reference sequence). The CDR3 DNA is TGTGCCAGCAGCCCGACAGGGGGCTGGGGCACTGAAGCTTTCTTT. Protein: CASSPTGGWGTEAFF.

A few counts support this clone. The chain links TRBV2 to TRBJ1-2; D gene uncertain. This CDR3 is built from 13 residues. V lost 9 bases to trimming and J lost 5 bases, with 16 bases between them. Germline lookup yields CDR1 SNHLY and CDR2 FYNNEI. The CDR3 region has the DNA TGTGCCAGTCTTAGTACGAGCGGGTATGGCTACACCTTC. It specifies CASLSTSGYGYTF.

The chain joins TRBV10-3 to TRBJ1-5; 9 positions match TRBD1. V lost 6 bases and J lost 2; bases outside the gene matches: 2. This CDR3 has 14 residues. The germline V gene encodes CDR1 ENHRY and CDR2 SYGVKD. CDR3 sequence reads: CAIRGQGGNQPQHF. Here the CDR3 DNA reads TGTGCCATCAGGGGACAGGGAGGCAATCAGCCCCAGCATTTT.

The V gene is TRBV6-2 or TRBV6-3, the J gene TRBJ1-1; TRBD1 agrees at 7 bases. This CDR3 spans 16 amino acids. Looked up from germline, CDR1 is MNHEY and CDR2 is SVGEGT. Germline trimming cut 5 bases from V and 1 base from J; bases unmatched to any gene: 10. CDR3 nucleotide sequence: TGTGCCAGCAGTCGCCGGGACAGTGGTGGGAACACTGAAGCTTTCTTT. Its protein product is CASSRRDSGGNTEAFF.

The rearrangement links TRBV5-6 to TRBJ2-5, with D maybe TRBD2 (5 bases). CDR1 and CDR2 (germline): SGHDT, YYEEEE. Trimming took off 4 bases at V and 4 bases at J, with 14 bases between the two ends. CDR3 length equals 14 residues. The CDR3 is CASSPDGIPETQYF. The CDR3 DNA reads TGTGCCAGCAGCCCGGACGGGATCCCAGAGACCCAGTACTTC.

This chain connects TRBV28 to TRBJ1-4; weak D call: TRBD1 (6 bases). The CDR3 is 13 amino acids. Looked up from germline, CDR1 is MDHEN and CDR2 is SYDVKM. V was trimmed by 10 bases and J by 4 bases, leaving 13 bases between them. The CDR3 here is CATQWGLNEKLFF. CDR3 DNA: TGTGCCACCCAATGGGGGCTTAATGAAAAACTGTTTTTT.